This TCR beta chain was obtained from a study of blood T cell repertoires in COVID-19. The wider study: PBMCs, B-cell-depleted T cells, or T cells provided the cDNA or gDNA that made up the material.

Profiled with immunoSEQ multiplex PCR; TCRdb holds only in-frame clones, not every one. The sample records 65,000 to 95,000 clones, nearly 90% being singletons. The CDR3 has 15 amino acids. The V end was cut by 2 bases, the J end by 7 bases, with 15 bases between. Germline V gene sequence: CDR1 MDHEN, CDR2 SYDVKM. The chain has TRBV28 and TRBJ1-5; possibly TRBD1 for D (5 bases). The sequence was obtained from a man in his 70s with active or convalescent COVID-19. The sequenced sample consisted of peripheral blood. The CDR3: CASSLRQGLNQPQHF. The DNA for the CDR3 is TGTGCCAGCAGTTTAAGGCAGGGCCTCAACCAGCCCCAGCATTTT.